This T cell receptor (beta chain) was captured in a study of siplizumab effects on memory and regulatory T cells. Remarks on this clone: No antigen is known for it.

CDR3 length: 15 amino acids. J was trimmed by 0 bases and V by 3 bases; bases with no gene match: 5. Germline values: CDR1 LNHDA, CDR2 SQIVND (reference sequence). Notes on the study in general: Confirmation that proliferating Tregs from siplizumab cultures had suppressive function was not obtained. There appeared to be greater diversity in naive T cells than in memory cells, and naive T cells seemed major contributors to the alloresponse.

Method: immunoSEQ multiplex PCR; TCRdb's copy keeps in-frame clones and lacks some. This table has over 85,000 clones, over 85% appearing once. The gene calls are TRBV19 and TRBJ2-7; 7 bases agree with TRBD2. The sequenced sample was CD8+ T cells sorted from blood. The sequence derives from a human donor in good health. CDR3 amino acids: CASSIFWGGSYEQYF. The CDR3 region has the DNA TGTGCCAGTAGTATTTTCTGGGGGGGCTCCTACGAGCAGTACTTC.